The 3 T cell receptor beta chains below all came from one sample that was sequenced in a study of shared T cell receptors in the human thymus. The data were produced by immunoSEQ multiplex PCR, yet TCRdb's version contains in-frame clones alone and is incomplete. The data contain hundreds of thousands of clones, approximately 88% of them singletons. These same records also appear under a second study, on human thymus T cells.

Input material: thymocytes. The receptors were sampled from a boy in the first two years of life with a congenital heart defect.

This rearrangement joins TRBV14 to TRBJ2-3; 8 positions agree with TRBD1. V shed 3 bases and J 1 base; nucleotides not matched to a gene: 3. The CDR3 length is 15 residues. The V gene's germline CDR1 is SGHDN and CDR2 FVKESK. The CDR3 protein is CASSHPGQGTDTQYF. For the CDR3, the DNA is TGTGCCAGCAGCCACCCGGGACAGGGCACAGATACGCAGTATTTT.

The gene calls are TRBV7-9 and TRBJ1-1; 10 nucleotides agree with TRBD1. With V trimmed by 5 bases and J by 3 bases, 3 bases remained unmatched. Per the germline V gene, CDR1 is SEHNR and CDR2 is FQNEAQ (reference sequence). CDR3 length: 14 amino acids. The CDR3 reads CASSGGTGDTEAFF. For the CDR3, the DNA is TGTGCCAGCAGCGGAGGGACAGGGGACACTGAAGCTTTCTTT.

This rearrangement joins TRBV11-2 to TRBJ2-7; D perhaps matches TRBD2 (5 bases). Trimming stripped 5 bases from V and 6 bases from J, with 14 bases between. Per the germline V gene, CDR1 is SGHAT and CDR2 is FQNNGV. The length of the CDR3 is 13 residues. CDR3 nucleotides: TGTGCCAGCAGCACCCCTACTAGTTCCGAGCAGTACTTC. Translating it yields CASSTPTSSEQYF.